This T cell receptor (beta chain) was recorded in a study of cytomegalovirus exposure and HLA in healthy donors. Whole-study findings and limits: An ancestry cluster, one associated with Asian ancestry, reportedly showed fewer N-insertions than the 666-donor mean in a later analysis.

Comment on this clone: The antigen is not known.

These donors, healthy bone marrow donors, were studied. The CDR3 loop spans 13 amino acids. The V end lost 4 bases, the J end lost 7 bases, and 13 bases lay between the germline ends. The V gene's germline CDR1 is SNHLY and CDR2 FYNNEI. The PCR ran on 60 Vbeta and 13 Jbeta primers. The protocol was immunoSEQ multiplex PCR, while the TCRdb copy is restricted to in-frame clones and leaves out a portion. Of more than 120,000 clones in the sample, about 84% were seen once. The TCR originated in a woman aged 40 to 55 in good health and CMV-seropositive. The chain is built from TRBV2 and TRBJ1-1, with D tentatively TRBD1 (5 bases). Specimen: PBMCs. The CDR3 spells CASSVERQREAFF. The CDR3 coding sequence is TGTGCCAGCAGTGTCGAAAGACAGCGTGAAGCTTTCTTT. Full variable domain (outside the CDR3, taken from reference TRBV2 and TRBJ1-1): EPEVTQTPSHQVTQMGQEVILRCVPISNHLYFYWYRQILGQKVEFLVSFYNNEISEKSEIFDDQFSVERPDGSNFTLKIRSTKLEDSAMYFCASSVERQREAFFGQGTRLTVV.